Described below is a single T cell receptor (beta chain) sequence and its context. Its target is not known. The data were obtained in a study of cytomegalovirus exposure and HLA in healthy donors. This CDR3 has 15 residues. V was clipped by 0 bases and J by 1 base, with 7 bases between them. Germline V gives CDR1 MGHRA, CDR2 YSYEKL. Study-level results: Rarity marked most TCR sequences, yet some public TCRs occurred in many donors. Among TCR beta chains, those listed as cytomegalovirus-associated numbered some 170. Specificity of a few CMV-associated chains for CMV antigens was verified in vitro.

The study drew the donors from its roughly 120-subject validation cohort, separate from the roughly 670-subject first cohort. Sequencing used immunoSEQ multiplex PCR; TCRdb keeps in-frame clones, though not all of them. The data show some 68,000 clones, roughly 96% seen once. This sequence originates from a man between 18 and 29 years old in good health and CMV-seronegative. The chain combines TRBV4-1 with TRBJ2-1, with D possibly being TRBD1 (5 bases). Sequencing was done on a sample of PBMCs. DNA of the CDR3: TGCGCCAGCAGCCAAGAAGGGGTGTCCTACAATGAGCAGTTCTTC. Amino acid sequence: CASSQEGVSYNEQFF.